This T cell receptor beta chain was observed in a study of OX40 agonist ivuxolimab in advanced cancers. Generated by immunoSEQ multiplex PCR, the TCRdb table keeps only in-frame clones and is missing some. The data hold approximately 120,000 clones, with less than 95% observed a single time. CDR1 LGHNA and CDR2 YNFKEQ come from the germline V gene. This CDR3 has 14 residues. The V and J ends lost 5 bases and 2 bases respectively, with 12 bases between them. The V gene is TRBV4-2, the J gene TRBJ2-5, with D possibly matching TRBD1 (6 bases). This TCR derives from an adult with an advanced solid tumor such as melanoma, head and neck, liver or kidney cancer. This sample comprised CD4+ or CD8+ T cells sorted from blood, obtained in a trial of the OX40 agonist ivuxolimab. Here the CDR3 reads CASSWDTTQETQYF. The CDR3, as DNA: TGTGCCAGCAGCTGGGACACGACTCAAGAGACCCAGTACTTC.